The present entry profiles one T cell receptor beta chain with its context. It was with 60 Vbeta and 13 Jbeta primers that the PCR ran. TCRdb keeps only in-frame clones here, not all; method: immunoSEQ multiplex PCR. The table shows about 98,000 clones, with 80% to 90% occurring only once. This record belongs to a study of cytomegalovirus exposure and HLA in healthy donors. The CDR3 runs to 14 residues. V was clipped by 9 bases and J by 0 bases, with 9 bases between them. Germline CDR1 is MNHEY and CDR2 is SVGAGI. The receptor was isolated from a man aged 35 to 55 in good health and CMV-seronegative. Sequencing was carried out using PBMCs. The gene calls are TRBV6-5 and TRBJ2-6; D not resolved. The CDR3 nucleotides are TGTGCCAGTAAACAGAGCTCTGGGGCCAACGTCCTGACTTTC. It translates to CASKQSSGANVLTF.